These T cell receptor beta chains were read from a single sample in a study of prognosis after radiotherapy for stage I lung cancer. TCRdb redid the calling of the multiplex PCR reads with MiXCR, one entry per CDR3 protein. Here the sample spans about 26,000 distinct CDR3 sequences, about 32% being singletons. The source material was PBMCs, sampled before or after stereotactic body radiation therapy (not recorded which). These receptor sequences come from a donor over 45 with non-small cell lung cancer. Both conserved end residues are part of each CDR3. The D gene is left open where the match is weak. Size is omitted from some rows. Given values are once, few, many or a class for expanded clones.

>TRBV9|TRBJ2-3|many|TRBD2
CASSVGLAESTDTQYF
TGTGCCAGCAGCGTAGGACTAGCGGAGAGCACAGATACGCAGTATTTT
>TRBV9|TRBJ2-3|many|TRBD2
CASSVGAGLAGDTQYF
TGTGCCAGCAGCGTAGGGGCAGGGCTAGCGGGGGATACGCAGTATTTT
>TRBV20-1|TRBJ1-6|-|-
CSASDRMNNSPLHF
TGCAGTGCTAGTGACAGAATGAATAATTCACCCCTCCACTTT
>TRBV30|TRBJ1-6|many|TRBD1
CAWSTGAGNSPLHF
TGTGCCTGGAGTACAGGGGCTGGGAATTCACCCCTCCACTTT
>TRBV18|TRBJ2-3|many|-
CASSPLRDTQYF
TGTGCCAGCTCACCATTACGAGATACGCAGTATTTT
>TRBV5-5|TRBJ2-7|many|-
CASSLDVEEQYF
TGTGCCAGCAGCTTGGACGTGGAAGAGCAGTACTTC
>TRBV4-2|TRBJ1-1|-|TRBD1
CASSPSDRGGTEASF
TGTGCCAGCAGCCCCTCGGACAGGGGGGGCACTGAAGCTTCCTTT
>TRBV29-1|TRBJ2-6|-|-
CSVGSSRESGANVLTF
TGCAGCGTTGGGTCGTCAAGAGAGTCTGGGGCCAACGTCCTGACTTTC
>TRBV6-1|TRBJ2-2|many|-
CASRKTLNTGELFF
TGTGCCAGCAGGAAGACCTTGAACACCGGGGAGCTGTTTTTT
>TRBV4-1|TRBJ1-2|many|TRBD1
CASSQNTQGARVGYTF
TGCGCCAGCAGCCAGAACACTCAGGGGGCCCGGGTTGGCTACACCTTC
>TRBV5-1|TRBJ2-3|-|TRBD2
CASSYSGRGTQYF
TGTGCCAGCAGTTACAGCGGGAGGGGGACGCAGTATTTT
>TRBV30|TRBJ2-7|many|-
CAWSYRGSGDYEQYF
TGTGCCTGGAGTTACAGGGGTAGCGGAGATTACGAGCAGTACTTC
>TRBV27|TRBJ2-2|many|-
CASRDSNTGELFF
TGTGCCAGCAGGGACTCGAACACCGGGGAGCTGTTTTTT
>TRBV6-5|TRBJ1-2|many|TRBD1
CASSYSNAVTGVYGYTF
TGTGCCAGCAGTTACTCAAACGCCGTGACAGGGGTTTACGGCTACACCTTC
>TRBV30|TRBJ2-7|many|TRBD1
CAWSSWTGGDYYEQYF
TGTGCCTGGAGTTCCTGGACAGGGGGGGACTACTACGAGCAGTACTTC
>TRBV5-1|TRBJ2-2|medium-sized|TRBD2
CASSLTSGEPGELFF
TGCGCCAGCAGCCTGACTAGCGGGGAACCCGGGGAGCTGTTTTTT
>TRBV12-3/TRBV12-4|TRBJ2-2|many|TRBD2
CASSFPLAGDDTGELFF
TGTGCCAGCAGTTTCCCCCTAGCGGGAGACGACACCGGGGAGCTGTTTTTT
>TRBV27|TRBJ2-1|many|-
CASSPMSSYNEQFF
TGTGCCAGCAGTCCTATGAGCTCCTACAATGAGCAGTTCTTC
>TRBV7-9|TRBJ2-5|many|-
CASSLQETQYF
TGTGCCAGCAGTCTACAAGAGACCCAGTACTTC
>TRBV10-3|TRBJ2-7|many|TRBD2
CAISIEPGLAVYEQYF
TGTGCCATCAGCATTGAACCGGGACTAGCAGTGTACGAGCAGTACTTC
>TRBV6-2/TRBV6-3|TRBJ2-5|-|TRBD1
CASSYQDRGRHAETQYF
TGTGCCAGCAGTTATCAGGACAGGGGCCGTCATGCGGAGACCCAGTACTTC
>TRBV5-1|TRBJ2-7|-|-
CASSLGLEGVNSYEQYF
TGCGCCAGCAGCTTGGGGCTAGAGGGGGTCAACTCCTACGAGCAGTACTTC
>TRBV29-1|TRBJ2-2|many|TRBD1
CSVRGQGIGTGELFF
TGCAGCGTTAGAGGACAGGGCATAGGCACCGGGGAGCTGTTTTTT
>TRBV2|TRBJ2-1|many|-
CASSEGDSPYNEQFF
TGTGCCAGCAGTGAGGGCGATTCCCCCTACAATGAGCAGTTCTTC
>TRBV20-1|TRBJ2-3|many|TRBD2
CSATRQRGGGTDTQYF
TGCAGTGCTACCCGCCAGCGGGGGGGCGGCACAGATACGCAGTATTTT
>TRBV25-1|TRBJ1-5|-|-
CASSALRVPYQPQHF
TGTGCCAGCAGTGCACTTAGGGTCCCCTATCAGCCCCAGCATTTT
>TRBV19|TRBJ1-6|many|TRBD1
CASSTGTADNSPLHF
TGTGCCAGTAGTACTGGGACAGCGGATAATTCACCCCTCCACTTT
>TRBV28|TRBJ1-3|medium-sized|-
CASSLTPGRANTIYF
TGTGCCAGCAGTTTAACCCCCGGGAGGGCAAACACCATATATTTT
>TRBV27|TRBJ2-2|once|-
CASSFNKNTGELFF
TGTGCCAGCAGTTTTAACAAGAACACCGGGGAGCTGTTTTTT
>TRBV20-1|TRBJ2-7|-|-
CSAAQGPTYEQYF
TGCAGTGCCGCCCAGGGCCCAACCTACGAGCAGTACTTC
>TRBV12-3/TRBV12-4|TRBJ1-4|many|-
CASSLGDEKLFF
TGTGCCAGCAGTCTTGGTGATGAAAAACTGTTTTTT
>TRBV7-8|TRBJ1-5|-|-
CASSLAARVGGNQPQHF
TGTGCGAGCAGCTTAGCGGCCAGGGTCGGGGGCAATCAGCCCCAGCATTTT
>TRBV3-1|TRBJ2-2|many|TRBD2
CASRLSGGGSNTGELFF
TGTGCCAGCAGACTAAGCGGGGGGGGGTCCAACACCGGGGAGCTGTTTTTT
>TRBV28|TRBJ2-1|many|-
CASRLELYNEQFF
TGTGCCAGCAGGTTGGAGCTCTACAATGAGCAGTTCTTC
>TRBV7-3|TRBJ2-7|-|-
CASSLKVWWRPYEQYF
TGTGCCAGCAGCTTAAAGGTCTGGTGGCGTCCCTACGAGCAGTACTTC
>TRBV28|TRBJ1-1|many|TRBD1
CASRSGQGVSSTFF
TGTGCCAGCAGATCCGGACAGGGGGTATCATCAACTTTCTTT
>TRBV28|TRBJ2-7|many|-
CASEGVSYEQYF
TGTGCCAGCGAGGGGGTCTCCTACGAGCAGTACTTC
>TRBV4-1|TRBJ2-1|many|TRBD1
CASSQDLWDRNNEQFF
TGCGCCAGCAGCCAAGATTTATGGGACAGAAACAATGAGCAGTTCTTC
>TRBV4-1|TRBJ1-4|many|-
CASSQDPGGTEEKLFF
TGCGCCAGCAGCCAAGATCCGGGGGGGACGGAGGAAAAACTGTTTTTT
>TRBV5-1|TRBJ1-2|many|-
CASSFNGGHGYTF
TGCGCCAGCAGCTTTAACGGGGGCCATGGCTACACCTTC
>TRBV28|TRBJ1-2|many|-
CASSLSPPANYGYTF
TGTGCCAGCAGTTTATCCCCCCCAGCTAACTATGGCTACACCTTC
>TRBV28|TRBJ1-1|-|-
CASSLPGRGTESFF
TGTGCCAGCAGTTTGCCGGGTCGGGGCACTGAATCTTTCTTT
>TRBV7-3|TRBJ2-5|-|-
CASSSGPGETQYF
TGTGCCAGCAGCTCGGGACCGGGGGAGACCCAGTACTTC
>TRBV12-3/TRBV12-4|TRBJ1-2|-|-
CASSFSGNYGYTF
TGTGCCAGCAGTTTTTCAGGGAACTATGGCTACACCTTC
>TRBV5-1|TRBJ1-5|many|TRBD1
CASSPGPTGLSNQPQHF
TGCGCCAGCAGCCCGGGGCCGACAGGGCTAAGCAATCAGCCCCAGCATTTT